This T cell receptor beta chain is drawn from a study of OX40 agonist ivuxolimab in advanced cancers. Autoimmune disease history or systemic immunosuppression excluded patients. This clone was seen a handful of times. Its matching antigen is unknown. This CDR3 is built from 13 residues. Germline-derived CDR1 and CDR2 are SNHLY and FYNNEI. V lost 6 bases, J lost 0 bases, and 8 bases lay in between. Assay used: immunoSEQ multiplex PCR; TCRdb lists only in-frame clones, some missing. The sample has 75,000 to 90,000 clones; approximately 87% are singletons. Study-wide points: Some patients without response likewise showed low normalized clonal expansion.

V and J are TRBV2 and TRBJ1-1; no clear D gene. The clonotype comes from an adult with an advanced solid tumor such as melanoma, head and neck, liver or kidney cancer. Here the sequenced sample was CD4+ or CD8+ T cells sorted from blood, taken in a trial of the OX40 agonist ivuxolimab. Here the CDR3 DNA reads TGTGCCAGCAGCGGCGGGATGAACACTGAAGCTTTCTTT. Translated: CASSGGMNTEAFF.